The 19 T cell receptor beta chains presented below share a single source sample, sequenced in a study of blood T cell repertoires in COVID-19. Sequencing used immunoSEQ multiplex PCR; TCRdb keeps in-frame clones, though not all of them. The data show 30,000 to 35,000 clones, under 90% seen once. Sequenced: peripheral blood. These receptors were obtained from a man between 50 and 59 years old with acute or convalescent COVID-19.

The chain links TRBV2 to TRBJ2-1, with TRBD1 as a possible D gene (8 bases). The CDR3 consists of 14 residues. CDR1 and CDR2 (germline): SNHLY, FYNNEI. Trimming left V 10 bases short and J 4 bases short, with 17 bases between. The CDR3: CANNTGGAYNEQFF. CDR3 nucleotides: TGTGCCAACAATACAGGGGGGGCTTACAATGAGCAGTTCTTC.

This clone came up once. CDR3 in amino acids: CASHTGTTRVYNEQFF. The CDR3 DNA reads TGTGCCAGCCATACCGGGACTACCCGCGTCTACAATGAGCAGTTCTTC. J is TRBJ2-1 and V is TRBV6-6; 7 bases map to TRBD2. The germline V gene has CDR1 MNHNY and CDR2 SVGAGI (reference sequence). V lost 8 bases, J lost 3 bases, and 13 bases stayed unmatched. This CDR3 spans 16 amino acids.

The rearrangement joins TRBV7-8 to TRBJ2-1, with TRBD2 matching over 14 bases. The germline V gene has CDR1 SGHVS and CDR2 FQNEAQ. The CDR3 length is 16 residues. V was pared by 0 bases and J by 8 bases, with 3 bases of the junction left unmatched. The chain's CDR3 is CASSLAGTSGSDEQFF. For the CDR3, the DNA is TGTGCCAGCAGCTTAGCCGGGACTAGCGGGAGCGATGAGCAGTTCTTC. The full variable domain, completed using reference TRBV7-8 and TRBJ2-1, is GAGVSQSPRYKVAKRGQDVALRCDPISGHVSLFWYQQALGQGPEFLTYFQNEAQLDKSGLPSDRFFAERPEGSVSTLKIQRTQQEDSAVYLCASSLAGTSGSDEQFFGPGTRLTVL.

The chain joins TRBV25-1 to TRBJ2-5, with 7 bases fitting TRBD1. Germline V gives CDR1 MGHDK, CDR2 SYGVNS. Trimming cost V 7 bases and J 5 bases; bases outside gene matches: 7. The CDR3 is 13 amino acids. CDR3: CASTKQGLETQYF. The CDR3, as DNA: TGTGCCAGCACCAAACAGGGGCTTGAGACCCAGTACTTC.

V usage is TRBV6-5 and J usage is TRBJ2-5; 14 bases are a match to TRBD2. The germline CDR1 and CDR2 sequences are MNHEY and SVGAGI. The J segment lost 1 base and the V segment lost 2 bases, leaving 0 bases of the junction unmatched. The length of the CDR3 is 16 residues. This chain's CDR3 is CASSYGLAGGQETQYF. DNA for the CDR3: TGTGCCAGCAGTTACGGACTAGCGGGGGGCCAAGAGACCCAGTACTTC.

The chain's CDR3 is CATSDPTGGETQYF. DNA of the CDR3: TGTGCCACCAGTGACCCTACAGGCGGAGAGACCCAGTACTTC. The chain joins TRBV24-1 to TRBJ2-5; TRBD1 might be the D (5 bases). This CDR3 contains 14 residues. Per the germline V gene, CDR1 is KGHDR and CDR2 is SFDVKD. With 4 bases removed from V and 4 bases from J, the gap between germline ends came to 12 bases.

This rearrangement joins TRBV12-3 or TRBV12-4 to TRBJ1-4; weak D call: TRBD1 (6 bases). Trimming stripped 6 bases from V and 8 bases from J, with 7 bases between. The CDR3 totals 11 residues. The CDR3 region has the DNA TGTGCCAGCAGACAGGGAGAAAAACTGTTTTTT. Its translation is CASRQGEKLFF.

This chain links TRBV20-1 with TRBJ1-6; D is unclear. There are 11 residues in the CDR3. V was pared by 7 bases and J by 5 bases, with 6 bases between. Germline values: CDR1 DFQATT, CDR2 SNEGSKA (reference sequence). DNA for the CDR3: TGCAGTGTGTCCGATAATTCACCCCTCCACTTT. Protein product: CSVSDNSPLHF.

The J gene is TRBJ2-3, the V gene TRBV18, with 8 bases lining up with TRBD2. There are 15 residues in the CDR3. Germline loops: CDR1 KGHSH, CDR2 LQKENI. V lost 3 bases, J lost 5 bases, and 7 bases stayed unmatched. CDR3 sequence reads: CASSPGAGDQDTQYF. The CDR3 DNA reads TGTGCCAGCTCACCGGGAGCGGGAGATCAAGATACGCAGTATTTT.

This clone appeared a single time. J is TRBJ1-3 and V is TRBV7-9; TRBD1 aligns across 7 bases. This CDR3 region has 15 residues. Germline-derived CDR1 and CDR2 are SEHNR and FQNEAQ (reference sequence). Trimming cost V 5 bases and J 0 bases; bases outside gene matches: 4. The CDR3 DNA reads TGTGCCAGCAGCATCGGGACAGACTCTGGAAACACCATATATTTT. This gives the protein CASSIGTDSGNTIYF.

The V gene is TRBV11-2, the J gene TRBJ2-1; possible D gene TRBD2, 5 bases. CDR3 length equals 15 residues. In germline, CDR1 is SGHAT, CDR2 FQNNGV. V lost 1 base, J lost 6 bases, and 13 bases lay in between. The CDR3 DNA reads TGTGCCAGCAGCTTAGTACGGGAACGGGGCAATGAGCAGTTCTTC. This codes for CASSLVRERGNEQFF.

J is TRBJ2-2 and V is TRBV5-1; the D is unclear. This CDR3 comprises 14 residues. Between the trimmed V and J ends, which lost 4 bases and 2 bases, there was a span of 9 bases. Per germline, CDR1 SGHRS and CDR2 YFSETQ. This CDR3 is CASSLNDNTGELFF. The CDR3 DNA sequence: TGCGCCAGCAGCCTAAACGATAACACCGGGGAGCTGTTTTTT. Full variable domain (missing parts from reference TRBV5-1 and TRBJ2-2): KAGVTQTPRYLIKTRGQQVTLSCSPISGHRSVSWYQQTPGQGLQFLFEYFSETQRNKGNFPGRFSGRQFSNSRSEMNVSTLELGDSALYLCASSLNDNTGELFFGEGSRLTVL.

The chain employs TRBV28 and TRBJ1-2; 10 positions match TRBD1. Trimming at V came to 3 bases and at J to 2 bases, leaving 15 bases not matched to a gene. Germline-derived CDR1 and CDR2 are MDHEN and SYDVKM. This CDR3 spans 19 amino acids. CDR3 nucleotides: TGTGCCAGCAGTTTCCCCCGGACAGGGGGTGACGCCCTAAACTATGGCTACACCTTC. Its translation is CASSFPRTGGDALNYGYTF.

This rearrangement joins TRBV18 to TRBJ2-7; a possible D gene is TRBD1 (5 bases). This CDR3 is built from 13 residues. Trimming stripped 6 bases from V and 3 bases from J, with 12 bases between. Germline CDR1 and CDR2: KGHSH and LQKENI. This CDR3 reads CASSDRSDYEQYF. The DNA for the CDR3 is TGTGCCAGCTCTGACAGATCGGACTACGAGCAGTACTTC.

The chain joins TRBV6-5 to TRBJ2-7, with D unresolved. CDR1 is MNHEY and CDR2 is SVGAGI in the germline V gene. V was clipped by 0 bases and J by 2 bases, with 11 bases between them. CDR3 size: 15 residues. The DNA for the CDR3 is TGTGCCAGCAGTTACTCCGGCGACACTGCCTACGAGCAGTACTTC. Translating it yields CASSYSGDTAYEQYF.

The chain recombines TRBV5-1 with TRBJ1-4, with TRBD1 identical over 7 bases. V dropped 3 bases and J dropped 8; count of bases not matched to a gene: 7. CDR1 SGHRS and CDR2 YFSETQ come from the germline V gene. The CDR3 covers 14 residues. As DNA, the CDR3 is TGCGCCAGCAGCTGGACGACAGGGTCCGAAAAACTGTTTTTT. Translated, it gives CASSWTTGSEKLFF.

V gene TRBV5-8 combines with J gene TRBJ1-1; D remains ambiguous. Germline lookup yields CDR1 SGHTS and CDR2 YDEGEE. This CDR3 contains 14 residues. Trimming took off 0 bases at V and 1 base at J, with 7 bases between the two ends. Written as DNA, the CDR3 is TGTGCCAGCAGCTTGGCTGGGCCGAACACTGAAGCTTTCTTT. It translates to CASSLAGPNTEAFF.

This chain's CDR3 is CASTQTLVAQETQYF. Written as DNA, the CDR3 is TGTGCCAGTACTCAAACTCTAGTTGCCCAAGAGACCCAGTACTTC. The chain uses TRBV19 and TRBJ2-5; D gene ambiguous. CDR1 is LNHDA and CDR2 is SQIVND in the germline V gene (reference sequence). This CDR3 comprises 15 residues. V gave up 7 bases and J gave up 1 base, with 16 bases separating them.

The V call is TRBV3-1 (or the pseudogene TRBV3-2), the J call TRBJ2-1; 7 positions agree with TRBD1. The J segment lost 0 bases and the V segment lost 2 bases, leaving 13 bases of the junction unmatched. The CDR3 covers 19 residues. Germline CDR1 and CDR2: LGHDT and YNNKEL (reference sequence). The CDR3 DNA reads as TGTGCCAGCAGCCAAACCCTCCTACAGGGGCCTATCTCCTACAATGAGCAGTTCTTC. Amino acid sequence: CASSQTLLQGPISYNEQFF.